These 7 T cell receptor beta chains originate from one sample sequenced in a study of blood T cells in healthy people across ages. Primed by a sample-barcoded 5' primer and a J-beta primer mix, a second PCR proceeded for roughly 6 to 12 cycles. TCRdb reanalysed the 5' RACE reads using MiXCR and keeps one entry per CDR3 protein. The sample yields around 820,000 distinct CDR3 sequences, approximately 25% seen once. This sample also appeared in a second study, on T cells of mothers and their children.

The sequenced material came from blood. The receptors come from a boy aged 10-17 years in good health.

The gene calls are TRBV5-4 and TRBJ2-5; D gene unclear. Germline values: CDR1 SGHNT, CDR2 YYREEE (reference sequence). The CDR3 sequence is 17 residues long. V was cut by 0 bases and J by 2 bases, with 17 bases left in between. Written as DNA, the CDR3 is TGTGCCAGCAGCTTGGCCGGTCGGCCACGCTCTCAAGAGACCCAGTACTTC. Its protein is CASSLAGRPRSQETQYF.

This chain links TRBV5-5 with TRBJ1-1, with 8 bases identical to TRBD1. Per germline, CDR1 SGHKS and CDR2 YYEKEE (reference sequence). With 4 bases clipped from V and 8 bases from J, the junction kept 7 bases outside the gene matches. This CDR3 has 13 amino acids. The chain's CDR3 is CASSRDRQGEAFF. CDR3 coding DNA: TGTGCCAGCAGCCGCGACCGACAGGGGGAAGCTTTCTTT.

This sequence joins TRBV29-1 and TRBJ2-1; D possibly corresponds to TRBD2 (5 bases). The CDR3 is 13 amino acids. V shed 5 bases and J shed 4 bases, with 12 bases lying between them. Germline V gives CDR1 SQVTM, CDR2 ANQGSEA. Here the CDR3 reads CSVRREPYNEQFF. The CDR3 DNA is TGCAGCGTTCGAAGGGAGCCATACAATGAGCAGTTCTTC.

The sample holds a few counts of this clonotype. The chain employs TRBV20-1 and TRBJ2-5; 11 positions agree with TRBD2. The CDR3 has 15 amino acids. The germline gives CDR1 DFQATT, CDR2 SNEGSKA (reference sequence). Trimming at V came to 6 bases and at J to 3 bases, leaving 9 bases not matched to a gene. The CDR3 region has the DNA TGCAGTGCCGAGCCGGGACTAGCGGTTAAAGAGACCCAGTACTTC. Encoded protein: CSAEPGLAVKETQYF.

The table lists this clonotype with a few counts. V usage is TRBV12-3 or TRBV12-4 and J usage is TRBJ1-5; TRBD1 matches 8 bases. CDR3 size: 15 residues. V was pared by 0 bases and J by 6 bases, with 4 bases of the junction left unmatched. In nucleotides, the CDR3 is TGTGCCAGCAGTTTAGCGCAGGACAGGGCTCAGCCCCAGCATTTT. This codes for CASSLAQDRAQPQHF.

The chain has TRBV4-2 and TRBJ1-5; 12 nucleotides align to TRBD1. CDR3 length: 16 amino acids. V lost 2 bases to trimming and J lost 6 bases; unmatched junction nucleotides: 5. The germline gives CDR1 LGHNA, CDR2 YNFKEQ. CDR3 coding DNA: TGTGCCAGCAGCCAACTAGGGACAGGGGGCTTTCAGCCCCAGCATTTT. Protein product: CASSQLGTGGFQPQHF.

The V and J genes are TRBV20-1 and TRBJ1-2, with D unresolved. Germline CDR1 and CDR2: DFQATT and SNEGSKA (reference sequence). V was clipped by 1 base and J by 0 bases, with 6 bases between them. There are 13 residues in the CDR3. This chain's CDR3 is CSARVPTNYGYTF. CDR3 nucleotides: TGCAGTGCTAGAGTCCCTACTAACTATGGCTACACCTTC.